This paragraph reports one TCR beta chain. Data came from immunoSEQ multiplex PCR; TCRdb stores just in-frame clones and leaves some out. The table includes about 200,000 clones, about 76% detected once. V was cut by 4 bases and J by 1 base, with 10 bases left in between. Looked up from germline, CDR1 is LNHDA and CDR2 is SQIVND (reference sequence). This CDR3 comprises 14 residues. The sample comes from a study of blood T cell repertoires in COVID-19. This receptor was identified in a woman between 50 and 59 years old with acute COVID-19. J is TRBJ1-1 and V is TRBV19, with D possibly TRBD1 on 6 matching bases. The material sequenced was PBMCs or T cells enriched from blood (not recorded which). The CDR3 nucleotides are TGTGCCAGTAGTACACAGGGTTGGAACACTGAAGCTTTCTTT. Its translation is CASSTQGWNTEAFF.